This T cell receptor (beta chain) was captured by sequencing in a study of T cell responses to AZD1222 COVID-19 vaccine. Overall study findings and caveats: Donors were mostly white British, more females; clonal diversity possibly underestimated.

Note on this clone: What it recognizes is unknown.

The CDR3 contains 13 residues. V was cut by 5 bases and J by 6 bases, with 11 bases left in between. Germline CDR1 and CDR2: SGHDT and YYEEEE. Clones were sequenced by immunoSEQ multiplex PCR, and TCRdb holds only the in-frame ones, with some missing. The table lists some 150,000 clones, roughly 88% of them singletons. The source is an adult in good health. The sample consisted of peripheral blood, taken on day 0 of AZD1222 vaccination. The gene calls are TRBV5-6 and TRBJ2-2; maybe TRBD1 (6 bases). The CDR3 bases are TGTGCCAGCAGAGCAGGGGTAGCCGGGGAGCTGTTTTTT. Translation gives CASRAGVAGELFF.